This T cell receptor (beta chain) appears in the sequencing data of a study of OX40 agonist ivuxolimab in advanced cancers. About the study: Patients were over 65% male with ages roughly 20 to 90, mean 60.

Method: immunoSEQ multiplex PCR; TCRdb's copy keeps in-frame clones and lacks some. The sample includes under 80,000 clones, approximately 82% seen only once; the top ten take 5%. This CDR3 comprises 11 residues. Germline CDR1 is MNHEY and CDR2 is SVGAGI. Between the trimmed V and J ends, which lost 9 bases and 7 bases, there was a span of 10 bases. The sequenced sample was CD4+ or CD8+ T cells sorted from blood, obtained in a trial of the OX40 agonist ivuxolimab. The gene calls are TRBV6-5 and TRBJ2-4; D unresolved. The origin of this receptor is an adult with an advanced solid tumor such as melanoma, head and neck, liver or kidney cancer. Here the CDR3 reads CASSLGNIQYF. The CDR3 DNA follows: TGTGCCAGTTCCTTGGGGAACATTCAGTACTTC.